The clone carrying this T cell receptor beta chain was picked up many times. Its antigen is currently unknown. This entry is derived from a study of T cell repertoires in cytomegalovirus infection. About the research overall: Public TCR beta signature analysis indicated the presence of both CMV infection and matching HLA type.

The V gene's germline CDR1 is MNHEY and CDR2 SMNVEV (reference sequence). The CDR3 is 12 residues long. V dropped 4 bases and J dropped 6 bases, with 8 bases sitting between them. TCRdb passed the reads through MiXCR, listing each CDR3 protein once. The sample shows about 700,000 distinct CDR3 sequences, around 30% of them seen only once. Study-wide results and limits: The cumulative frequency of public TCR beta families identified carriers of CMV plus the relevant HLA. HLA-C-restricted TCR beta clonotypes specific for CMV led the ex vivo response.

This chain uses TRBV27 with TRBJ2-3; D could derive from TRBD1 or TRBD2 (5 bases each). The TCR was taken from a human donor in good health (CMV status not recorded). Some clones in this sample may be carry-over from other donors' samples. The sequencing used cultured PBMCs, collected from culture after CMV antigen stimulation. CDR3 in amino acids: CASSSGADTQYF. Here the CDR3 DNA reads TGTGCCAGCAGTTCCGGGGCCGATACGCAGTATTTT.